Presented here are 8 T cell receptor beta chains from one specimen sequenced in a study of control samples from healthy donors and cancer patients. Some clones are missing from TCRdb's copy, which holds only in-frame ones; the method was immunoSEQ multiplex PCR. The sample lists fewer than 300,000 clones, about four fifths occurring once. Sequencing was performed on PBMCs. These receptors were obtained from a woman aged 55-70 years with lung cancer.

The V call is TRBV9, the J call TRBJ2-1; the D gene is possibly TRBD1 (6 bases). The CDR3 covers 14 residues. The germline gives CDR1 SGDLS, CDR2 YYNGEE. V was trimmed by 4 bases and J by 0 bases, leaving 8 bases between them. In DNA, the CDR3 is TGTGCCAGCAGCCGGGACACCTCCTACAATGAGCAGTTCTTC. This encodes CASSRDTSYNEQFF.

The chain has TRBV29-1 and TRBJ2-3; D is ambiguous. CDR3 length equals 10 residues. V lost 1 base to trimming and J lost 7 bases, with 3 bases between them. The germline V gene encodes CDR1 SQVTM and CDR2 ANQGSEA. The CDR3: CSVEGNTQYF. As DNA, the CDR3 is TGCAGCGTTGAAGGGAATACGCAGTATTTT.

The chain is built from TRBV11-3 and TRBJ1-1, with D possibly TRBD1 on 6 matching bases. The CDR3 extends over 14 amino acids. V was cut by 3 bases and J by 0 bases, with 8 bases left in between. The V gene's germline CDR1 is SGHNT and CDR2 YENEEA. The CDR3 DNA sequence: TGTGCCAGCAGCTTGGACAGCATGAACACTGAAGCTTTCTTT. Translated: CASSLDSMNTEAFF.

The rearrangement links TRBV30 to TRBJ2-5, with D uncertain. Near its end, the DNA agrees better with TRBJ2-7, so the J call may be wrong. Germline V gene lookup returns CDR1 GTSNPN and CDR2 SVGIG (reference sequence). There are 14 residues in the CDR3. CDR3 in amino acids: CAWSVGGYSYEQYF. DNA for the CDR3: TGTGCCTGGAGTGTTGGCGGTTACTCCTACGAGCAGTACTTC.

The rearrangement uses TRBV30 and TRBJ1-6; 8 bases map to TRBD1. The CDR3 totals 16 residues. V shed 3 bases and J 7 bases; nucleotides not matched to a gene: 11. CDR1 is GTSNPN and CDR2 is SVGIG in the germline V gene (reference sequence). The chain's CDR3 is CAWRIQGVPPNSPLHF. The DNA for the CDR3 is TGTGCCTGGAGGATACAGGGGGTCCCTCCCAATTCACCCCTCCACTTT.

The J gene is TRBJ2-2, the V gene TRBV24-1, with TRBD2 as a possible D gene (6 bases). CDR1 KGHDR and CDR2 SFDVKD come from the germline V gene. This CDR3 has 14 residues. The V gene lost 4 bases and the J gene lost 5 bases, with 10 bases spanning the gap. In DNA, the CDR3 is TGTGCCACCAGTGAACCAGGGAGGACCGGGGAGCTGTTTTTT. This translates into CATSEPGRTGELFF.

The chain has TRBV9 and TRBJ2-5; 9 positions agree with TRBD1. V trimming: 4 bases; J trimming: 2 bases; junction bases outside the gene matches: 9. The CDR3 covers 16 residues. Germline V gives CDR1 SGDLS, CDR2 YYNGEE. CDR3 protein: CASSTGQGSVQETQYF. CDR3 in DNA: TGTGCCAGCAGCACAGGACAGGGGAGTGTACAAGAGACCCAGTACTTC.

CDR3 sequence (DNA): TGTGCCAGCAGCCCACGGACGGATTGGAGGGGGACCCAGTACTTC. This gives the protein CASSPRTDWRGTQYF. The chain joins TRBV7-2 to TRBJ2-5, with TRBD2 as a possible D gene (6 bases). Per the germline V gene, CDR1 is SGHTA and CDR2 is FQGNSA. V was trimmed by 5 bases and J by 7 bases, leaving 20 bases between them. This CDR3 contains 15 residues.